The present T cell receptor (beta chain) was sequenced within a study of CD8 T cells in ankylosing spondylitis (dated by TCRdb to about 2017). Concerning the study at large: The study set out to find disease-linked TCR variants by profiling T cell receptor beta repertoires in ankylosing spondylitis patients and healthy donors. The full study cohort comprised some 27 ankylosing spondylitis patients and approximately 100 healthy donors. Peripheral blood was sampled, and synovial fluid was also collected from ankylosing spondylitis patients.

This clonotype was observed many times. Its antigen has not been determined. Base qualities are not recorded, but no much larger clone differs from it by a single base. Instrument used: Illumina HiSeq 2500. Quantitative 5'-RACE with molecular barcodes was the method used to prepare the TCR beta libraries. Regarding the original processing steps: To identify disease-linked TCR variants, a new computational method was used, one built on a probabilistic model of VDJ rearrangement. The raw public data were reprocessed by TCRdb itself: fastp quality trimming at Q25, MiXCR clonotype calling, in-frame beta chains only. Records with the same CDR3 protein are collapsed into one entry carrying the most frequent genes and DNA. V and J calls and clone size were set by TCRdb, not the authors. This sample gives some 87,000 distinct CDR3 sequences in total; around 9.4% of them show up just once. Approximately 4.8% of the sample goes to the ten largest clones.

V sheds 1 base and J sheds 3 bases, leaving 4 bases between their ends. The CDR3 has 11 amino acids, counting the end cysteine and phenylalanine. Only the CDR3 DNA stays, 33 bases, in frame from base 1. CDR1 DFQATT and CDR2 SNEGSKA were looked up in the germline V gene (reference sequence). Results and caveats for the whole study, not just this receptor: Blood from ankylosing spondylitis patients appeared to be characterized by a TCR beta motif made up of seven or eight highly homologous amino acid variants. Some motif variants were previously reported in synovial fluid and blood of reactive arthritis patients, suggesting common disease-initiation mechanisms. The disease-linked clones showed a CD8+ phenotype and occurred at relatively low frequencies in peripheral blood. Significant enrichment of the disease-linked clones was reported in matched synovial fluid samples from ankylosing spondylitis patients.

The receptor comes from a male donor with ankylosing spondylitis or in good health (not recorded which). Recombination linked TRBV20-1 to TRBJ2-7, with the D segment identity uncertain. The sequenced sample was blood, either unsorted or a sorted T cell fraction (not recorded which). The CDR3 reads CSARAHYEQYF. In nucleotides, the sequence is TGCAGTGCTAGAGCCCACTACGAGCAGTACTTC.